These T cell receptor beta chains were read from a single sample in a study of cytomegalovirus exposure and HLA in healthy donors. Assay used: immunoSEQ multiplex PCR; TCRdb lists only in-frame clones, some missing. The repertoire holds some 150,000 clones, with over 80% as singletons. The sequencing input was PBMCs. The receptors shown here come from a young man in good health and CMV-seropositive. The CDR3 runs from the conserved cysteine through the conserved F or W. Fields, in order: V gene, J gene, D gene, clone size, CDR3 DNA, CDR3 protein. D genes are given only for firm matches. Expanded clones are given a class, and other clones once, few, many or no size at all.

v_call: TRBV19
j_call: TRBJ1-2
d_call: .
clone_size: .
cdr3_nt: TGTGCCAGTAGTCCAACAGGGAGTTTTTACTATGGCTACACCTTC
cdr3_aa: CASSPTGSFYYGYTF

v_call: TRBV7-2
j_call: TRBJ2-7
d_call: .
clone_size: .
cdr3_nt: TGTGCCAGCAGCTTAGAATTGTCTAGCGGGACAGGCTCCTACGAGCAGTACTTC
cdr3_aa: CASSLELSSGTGSYEQYF

v_call: TRBV5-4
j_call: TRBJ1-2
d_call: .
clone_size: .
cdr3_nt: TGTGCCAGCAGACGGGATTCTAACTATGGCTACACCTTC
cdr3_aa: CASRRDSNYGYTF

v_call: TRBV6-6
j_call: TRBJ1-5
d_call: .
clone_size: .
cdr3_nt: TGTGCCAGCAGTTTCGCAGTGCTCAATCAGCCCCAGCATTTT
cdr3_aa: CASSFAVLNQPQHF

v_call: TRBV5-1
j_call: TRBJ2-1
d_call: .
clone_size: .
cdr3_nt: TGCGCCAGCAGCGTGGCTGGGCGAGGGTACAATGAGCAGTTCTTC
cdr3_aa: CASSVAGRGYNEQFF

v_call: TRBV19
j_call: TRBJ2-5
d_call: .
clone_size: .
cdr3_nt: TGTGCCAGTAAGGGACAAAACCAAGAGACCCAGTACTTC
cdr3_aa: CASKGQNQETQYF

v_call: TRBV11-2
j_call: TRBJ1-1
d_call: TRBD1
clone_size: .
cdr3_nt: TGTGCCAGCAGCTTAGGTCGGGACAGGGACACTGAAGCTTTCTTT
cdr3_aa: CASSLGRDRDTEAFF

v_call: TRBV27
j_call: TRBJ2-7
d_call: .
clone_size: .
cdr3_nt: TGTGCCAGCAGTTTATCGAGGGGGTACGAGCAGTACTTC
cdr3_aa: CASSLSRGYEQYF

v_call: TRBV7-9
j_call: TRBJ1-1
d_call: .
clone_size: few
cdr3_nt: TGTGCCAGCAGCTCGTTGACAACTGAAGCTTTCTTT
cdr3_aa: CASSSLTTEAFF

v_call: TRBV10-3
j_call: TRBJ1-2
d_call: .
clone_size: .
cdr3_nt: TGTGCCATCAGTGAGTCGGGACTTGAATACACCTTC
cdr3_aa: CAISESGLEYTF

v_call: TRBV5-4
j_call: TRBJ2-5
d_call: .
clone_size: .
cdr3_nt: TGTGCCAGCAGCTTGGAGACCTTAGGGGGAGAGACCCAGTACTTC
cdr3_aa: CASSLETLGGETQYF

v_call: TRBV4-1
j_call: TRBJ2-7
d_call: TRBD2
clone_size: .
cdr3_nt: TGCGCCAGCAGCCACACCTTAGCGGGAGGGAACTACGAGCAGTACTTC
cdr3_aa: CASSHTLAGGNYEQYF

v_call: TRBV5-4
j_call: TRBJ2-1
d_call: TRBD2
clone_size: .
cdr3_nt: TGTGCCAGCAGCTTGCGCGGGAGGGCTCACAATGAGCAGTTCTTC
cdr3_aa: CASSLRGRAHNEQFF

v_call: TRBV27
j_call: TRBJ2-7
d_call: .
clone_size: few
cdr3_nt: TGTGCCAGCAGCTCAAGCTTCTCCTACGAGCAGTACTTC
cdr3_aa: CASSSSFSYEQYF

v_call: TRBV19
j_call: TRBJ1-2
d_call: .
clone_size: few
cdr3_nt: TGTGCCAGTAGTTTATCCGGGACCCTAACAGGGTATGGCTACACCTTC
cdr3_aa: CASSLSGTLTGYGYTF